The sample holds many counts of the clone carrying this TCR beta chain. Its target is not known. The data belong to a study of T cells in Graves' hyperthyroidism and ophthalmopathy. RNA transcripts yielded amplified TCR beta CDR3 regions. Using the HTBI primer set, a first-round RT-PCR was run on the TCR CDR3. One entry per CDR3 protein results from TCRdb running MiXCR on the multiplex PCR reads. The data show hundreds of thousands of distinct CDR3 sequences, with approximately 15% seen just once and around 3.5% held by the top ten. The CDR3 is made up of 15 amino acids. The V gene's germline CDR1 is MNHEY and CDR2 SMNVEV (reference sequence). V was pared by 3 bases and J by 5 bases, with 13 bases between. Regarding the study as a whole: Blood also carried most thyroid clonotypes expanded above 0.001.

This rearrangement joins TRBV27 to TRBJ2-2; perhaps TRBD2 as D (6 bases). This TCR derives from a woman aged 40 to 50 with Graves' ophthalmopathy. Input material: blood. CDR3 sequence reads: CASSFERRGTGELFF. For the CDR3, the DNA is TGTGCCAGCAGTTTTGAAAGACGGGGGACCGGGGAGCTGTTTTTT.